These 20 T cell receptor beta chains came from one sample sequenced in a study of cytomegalovirus exposure and HLA in healthy donors. This PCR relied on a set of 60 Vbeta primers and 13 Jbeta primers. Assay: immunoSEQ multiplex PCR; the TCRdb copy retains only in-frame clones and omits some. The sample consists of about 110,000 clones, about 59% of them appearing once. The material sequenced was PBMCs. These receptors all stem from a man aged 30 to 45 in good health and CMV-seropositive.

The chain is built from TRBV19 and TRBJ1-5, with 7 bases aligning to TRBD1. The CDR3 spans 13 residues. V trimming: 5 bases; J trimming: 5 bases; junction bases outside the gene matches: 3. Germline loops: CDR1 LNHDA, CDR2 SQIVND (reference sequence). The CDR3 sequence: CASSEQGHQPQHF. CDR3 coding DNA: TGTGCCAGTAGTGAACAGGGGCATCAGCCCCAGCATTTT.

The chain employs TRBV4-2 and TRBJ2-7; 8 bases match TRBD2. Germline V gene data show CDR1 as LGHNA and CDR2 as YNFKEQ. The V gene end was trimmed by 0 bases and the J gene end by 2 bases; junction bases not matched to a gene: 3. This CDR3 spans 15 amino acids. CDR3 in amino acids: CASSQDGGGPYEQYF. CDR3 nucleotides: TGTGCCAGCAGCCAAGATGGCGGGGGGCCCTACGAGCAGTACTTC.

This clone was found a few times. The genes are TRBV28 and TRBJ2-1; 10 nucleotides match TRBD2. The CDR3 contains 14 residues. Trimming cost V 8 bases and J 5 bases; bases outside gene matches: 6. From germline, CDR1 is MDHEN and CDR2 SYDVKM. The CDR3 reads CASGRAGGDNEQFF. The CDR3 nucleotides are TGTGCCAGCGGTCGAGCGGGGGGGGACAATGAGCAGTTCTTC.

V and J are TRBV14 and TRBJ2-3; D remains ambiguous. The CDR3 consists of 11 residues. Trimming left V 3 bases short and J 5 bases short, with 3 bases between. CDR1 SGHDN and CDR2 FVKESK come from the germline V gene. The CDR3 is CASSHVDTQYF. In nucleotides, the CDR3 is TGTGCCAGCAGCCACGTAGATACGCAGTATTTT. The variable domain in full, completed from reference TRBV14 and TRBJ2-3, reads EAGVTQFPSHSVIEKGQTVTLRCDPISGHDNLYWYRRVMGKEIKFLLHFVKESKQDESGMPNNRFLAERTGGTYSTLKVQPAELEDSGVYFCASSHVDTQYFGPGTRLTVL.

This clone has just a few counts. The rearrangement joins TRBV11-3 to TRBJ2-7; the D gene is possibly TRBD1 (7 bases). V lost 3 bases to trimming and J lost 5 bases, with 14 bases between them. The CDR3 runs to 14 residues. The germline gives CDR1 SGHNT, CDR2 YENEEA. DNA of the CDR3: TGTGCCAGCAGCTTTTCCCCCAGGGGGGACGAGCAGTACTTC. Encoded protein: CASSFSPRGDEQYF. The variable domain in full, completed from reference TRBV11-3 and TRBJ2-7, reads EAGVVQSPRYKIIEKKQPVAFWCNPISGHNTLYWYLQNLGQGPELLIRYENEEAVDDSQLPKDRFSAERLKGVDSTLKIQPAELGDSAVYLCASSFSPRGDEQYFGPGTRLTVT.

J is TRBJ1-2 and V is TRBV6-1, with TRBD1 matching over 7 bases. V trimming: 5 bases; J trimming: 3 bases; junction bases outside the gene matches: 9. From germline, CDR1 is MNHNS and CDR2 SASEGT. This CDR3 comprises 15 residues. CDR3 sequence (DNA): TGTGCCAGCAGTCAACAGGGGTCCCAGGACTATGGCTACACCTTC. Its protein product is CASSQQGSQDYGYTF.

The rearrangement uses TRBV13 and TRBJ2-3; 11 bases line up with TRBD1. The germline V gene has CDR1 PRHDT and CDR2 FYEKMQ (reference sequence). CDR3 length: 16 residues. Germline trimming cut 0 bases from V and 6 bases from J; bases unmatched to any gene: 5. The CDR3 loop reads CASSLGGTGGVDTQYF. The DNA for the CDR3 is TGTGCCAGCAGCTTAGGCGGGACAGGGGGGGTTGATACGCAGTATTTT.

V is TRBV5-8 and J is TRBJ2-3; 7 bases match TRBD1. The CDR3 is 16 residues long. V trimming: 4 bases; J trimming: 2 bases; junction bases outside the gene matches: 10. Germline V gives CDR1 SGHTS, CDR2 YDEGEE. The CDR3 here is CASSPGTAYLTDTQYF. The CDR3 DNA sequence: TGTGCCAGCAGCCCAGGGACAGCTTACCTCACAGATACGCAGTATTTT.

CDR3 loop: CASSPWSGETQYF. The CDR3 region has the DNA TGTGCCAGCAGCCCCTGGTCAGGAGAGACCCAGTACTTC. J is TRBJ2-5 and V is TRBV14; D not resolved. The CDR3 has 13 residues. Germline-derived CDR1 and CDR2 are SGHDN and FVKESK. The ends were cut back, 4 bases at V and 4 bases at J, with 10 bases in the middle.

This clone was found a few times. V gene TRBV5-1 combines with J gene TRBJ1-1; unclear D gene. Trimming left V 1 base short and J 1 base short, with 5 bases between. The germline V gene has CDR1 SGHRS and CDR2 YFSETQ. The CDR3 runs to 13 residues. CDR3 DNA: TGCGCCAGCAGCTTGCGGGGGAACACTGAAGCTTTCTTT. It specifies CASSLRGNTEAFF.

The J gene is TRBJ1-2, the V gene TRBV5-4; tentative D call: TRBD1 (5 bases). The V gene's germline CDR1 is SGHNT and CDR2 YYREEE (reference sequence). CDR3 length: 15 amino acids. Trimming removed 6 bases from V and 6 bases from J, with 21 bases in between. CDR3 sequence reads: CASIPGGAPTDGYTF. CDR3 coding DNA: TGTGCCAGCATCCCTGGCGGGGCCCCCACTGATGGCTACACCTTC. Full variable domain (outside the CDR3, taken from reference TRBV5-4 and TRBJ1-2): ETGVTQSPTHLIKTRGQQVTLRCSSQSGHNTVSWYQQALGQGPQFIFQYYREEENGRGNFPPRFSGLQFPNYSSELNVNALELDDSALYLCASIPGGAPTDGYTFGSGTRLTVV.

This sequence joins TRBV10-1 and TRBJ2-7; maybe TRBD1 (6 bases). There are 14 residues in the CDR3. Trimming cost V 3 bases and J 4 bases, with 13 bases left between them. Germline CDR1 WNHNN, CDR2 SYGVQD (reference sequence). The CDR3 DNA follows: TGCGCCAGCAGTGATCAGGGGCTAGGGTACGAGCAGTACTTC. It translates to CASSDQGLGYEQYF.

This clone was counted a few times. The chain combines TRBV5-1 with TRBJ2-3; the match to TRBD1 covers 8 bases. The V gene's germline CDR1 is SGHRS and CDR2 YFSETQ. The CDR3 totals 14 residues. The V and J ends lost 3 bases and 1 base, in that order; junction bases with no gene match: 1. CDR3 DNA: TGCGCCAGCAGCTGGGGACAGGGCACAGATACGCAGTATTTT. Its translation: CASSWGQGTDTQYF.

The gene calls are TRBV6-1 and TRBJ1-1; weak D call: TRBD1 (5 bases). Trimming cost V 6 bases and J 10 bases, with 18 bases left between them. Germline CDR1 is MNHNS and CDR2 is SASEGT. The CDR3 runs 13 residues. The CDR3 loop reads CASRETGGGGAFF. In DNA, the CDR3 is TGTGCCAGCAGGGAAACAGGCGGGGGAGGAGCTTTCTTT.

V usage is TRBV5-1 and J usage is TRBJ2-1; unclear D gene. Germline loops: CDR1 SGHRS, CDR2 YFSETQ. V lost 2 bases and J lost 2, with 5 bases in between. This CDR3 comprises 13 residues. CDR3 in amino acids: CASSFGPYNEQFF. DNA of the CDR3: TGCGCCAGCAGCTTTGGCCCCTACAATGAGCAGTTCTTC. The full variable domain, completed using reference TRBV5-1 and TRBJ2-1, is KAGVTQTPRYLIKTRGQQVTLSCSPISGHRSVSWYQQTPGQGLQFLFEYFSETQRNKGNFPGRFSGRQFSNSRSEMNVSTLELGDSALYLCASSFGPYNEQFFGPGTRLTVL.

V gene TRBV5-1 combines with J gene TRBJ2-2; 9 bases are a match to TRBD2. The CDR3 totals 15 residues. With V trimmed by 6 bases and J by 4 bases, 7 bases remained unmatched. Germline V CDR1 and CDR2: SGHRS, YFSETQ. For the CDR3, the DNA is TGCGCCAGCACTGCGGGGGGGCCGATCACCGGGGAGCTGTTTTTT. Protein product: CASTAGGPITGELFF.

The V gene is TRBV5-1, the J gene TRBJ2-6; TRBD2 might be the D (6 bases). Trimming took off 0 bases at V and 0 bases at J, with 7 bases between the two ends. Germline V lookup: CDR1 SGHRS, CDR2 YFSETQ. The CDR3 sequence is 16 residues long. CDR3 bases: TGCGCCAGCAGCTTGGCCGGGGGCTCTGGGGCCAACGTCCTGACTTTC. Translating gives CASSLAGGSGANVLTF.

This chain links TRBV19 with TRBJ1-5; 9 nucleotides match TRBD1. Looked up from germline, CDR1 is LNHDA and CDR2 is SQIVND (reference sequence). This CDR3 contains 17 residues. J was trimmed by 0 bases and V by 7 bases; bases with no gene match: 10. DNA for the CDR3: TGTGCCAGTAACCTACAGGGGGCCCTTTATAGCAATCAGCCCCAGCATTTT. Protein sequence: CASNLQGALYSNQPQHF.

The chain couples TRBV5-1 to TRBJ1-6; 10 nucleotides align to TRBD1. This CDR3 has 16 amino acids. The V segment lost 3 bases and the J segment 6 bases; nucleotides outside the gene matches: 6. Germline V gives CDR1 SGHRS, CDR2 YFSETQ. CDR3 nucleotides: TGCGCCAGCAGCTCCCCGGGACAGGGGCCTAATTCACCCCTCCACTTT. Amino acid sequence: CASSSPGQGPNSPLHF.

This clone was observed a few times. This chain joins TRBV7-2 and TRBJ1-1; the match to TRBD1 covers 7 bases. The CDR3 extends over 16 amino acids. Germline values: CDR1 SGHTA, CDR2 FQGNSA. The J segment lost 3 bases and the V segment lost 5 bases, leaving 12 bases of the junction unmatched. The DNA for the CDR3 is TGTGCCAGCAGCCCCGACAGGGTTTGGTTTGACACTGAAGCTTTCTTT. Its protein product is CASSPDRVWFDTEAFF. The full variable domain, with the rest looked up from reference TRBV7-2 and TRBJ1-1, is GAGVSQSPSNKVTEKGKDVELRCDPISGHTALYWYRQSLGQGLEFLIYFQGNSAPDKSGLPSDRFSAERTGGSVSTLTIQRTQQEDSAVYLCASSPDRVWFDTEAFFGQGTRLTVV.